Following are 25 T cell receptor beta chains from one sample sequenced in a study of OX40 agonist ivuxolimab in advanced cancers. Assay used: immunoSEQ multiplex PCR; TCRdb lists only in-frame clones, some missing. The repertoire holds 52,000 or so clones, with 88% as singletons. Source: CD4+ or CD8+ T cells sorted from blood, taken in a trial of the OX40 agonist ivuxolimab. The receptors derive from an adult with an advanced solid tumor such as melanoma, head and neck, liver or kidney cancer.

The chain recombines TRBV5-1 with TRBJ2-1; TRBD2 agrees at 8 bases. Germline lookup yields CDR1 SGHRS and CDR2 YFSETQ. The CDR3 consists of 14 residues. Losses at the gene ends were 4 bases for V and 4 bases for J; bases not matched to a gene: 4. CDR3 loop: CASSDSGTYNEQFF. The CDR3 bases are TGCGCCAGCAGCGATAGCGGGACTTACAATGAGCAGTTCTTC.

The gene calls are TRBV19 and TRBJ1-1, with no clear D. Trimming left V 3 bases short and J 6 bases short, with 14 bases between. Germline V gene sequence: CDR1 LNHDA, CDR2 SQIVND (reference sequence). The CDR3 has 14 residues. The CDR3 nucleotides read TGTGCCAGTAGTATTCCGGGCCTGGAGGCTGAAGCTTTCTTT. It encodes CASSIPGLEAEAFF.

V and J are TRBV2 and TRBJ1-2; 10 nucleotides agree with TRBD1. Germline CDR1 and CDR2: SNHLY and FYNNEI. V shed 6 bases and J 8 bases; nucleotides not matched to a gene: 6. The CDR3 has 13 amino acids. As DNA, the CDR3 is TGTGCCAGCAGGGACAGGGGGTGGGAGGGCTACACCTTC. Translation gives CASRDRGWEGYTF.

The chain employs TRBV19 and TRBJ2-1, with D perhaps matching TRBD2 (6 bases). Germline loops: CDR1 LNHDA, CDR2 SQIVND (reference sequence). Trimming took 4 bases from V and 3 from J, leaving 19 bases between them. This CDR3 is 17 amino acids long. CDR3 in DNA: TGTGCCAGTAGTACCGTCCCAGCGGGCACAGTCTACAATGAGCAGTTCTTC. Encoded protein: CASSTVPAGTVYNEQFF.

For the CDR3, the DNA is TGTGCCAGCAGCGTAGAGGTCCGATCAGATACGCAGTATTTT. Its translation: CASSVEVRSDTQYF. The J gene is TRBJ2-3, the V gene TRBV9; D gene ambiguous. CDR1 and CDR2 (germline): SGDLS, YYNGEE. The V end was cut by 0 bases, the J end by 4 bases, with 9 bases between. This CDR3 contains 14 residues. The whole variable domain, filled in from reference TRBV9 and TRBJ2-3, reads DSGVTQTPKHLITATGQRVTLRCSPRSGDLSVYWYQQSLDQGLQFLIQYYNGEERAKGNILERFSAQQFPDLHSELNLSSLELGDSALYFCASSVEVRSDTQYFGPGTRLTVL.

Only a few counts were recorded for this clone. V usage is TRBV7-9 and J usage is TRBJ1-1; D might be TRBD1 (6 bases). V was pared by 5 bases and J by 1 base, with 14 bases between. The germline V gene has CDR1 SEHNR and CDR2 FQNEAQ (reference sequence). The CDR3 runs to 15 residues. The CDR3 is CASSPTGKENTEAFF. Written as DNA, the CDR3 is TGTGCCAGCAGCCCAACAGGGAAGGAGAACACTGAAGCTTTCTTT.

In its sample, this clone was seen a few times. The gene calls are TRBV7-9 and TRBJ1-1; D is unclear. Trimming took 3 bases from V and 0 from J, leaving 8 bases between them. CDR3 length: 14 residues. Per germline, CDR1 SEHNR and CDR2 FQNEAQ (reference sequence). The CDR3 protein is CASSFNTVNTEAFF. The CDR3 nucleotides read TGTGCCAGCAGCTTCAATACCGTGAACACTGAAGCTTTCTTT.

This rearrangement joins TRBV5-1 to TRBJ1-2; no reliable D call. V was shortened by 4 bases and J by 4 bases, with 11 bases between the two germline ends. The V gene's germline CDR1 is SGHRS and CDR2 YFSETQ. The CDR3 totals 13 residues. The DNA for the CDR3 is TGCGCCAGCAGCGATGAGGGCGCCTATGGCTACACCTTC. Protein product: CASSDEGAYGYTF.

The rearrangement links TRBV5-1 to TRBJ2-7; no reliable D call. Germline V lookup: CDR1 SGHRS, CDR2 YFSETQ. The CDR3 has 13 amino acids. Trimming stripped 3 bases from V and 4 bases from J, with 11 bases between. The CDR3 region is CASSSSVGYEQYV. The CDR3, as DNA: TGCGCCAGCAGCTCATCCGTGGGGTACGAGCAGTACGTC.

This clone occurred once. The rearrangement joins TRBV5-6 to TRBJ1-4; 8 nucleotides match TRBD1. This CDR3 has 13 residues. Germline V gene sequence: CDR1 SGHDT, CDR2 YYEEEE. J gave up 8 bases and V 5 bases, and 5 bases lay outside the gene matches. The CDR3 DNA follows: TGTGCCAGCAGTAATACAGGGGGGGAAAAACTGTTTTTT. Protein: CASSNTGGEKLFF.

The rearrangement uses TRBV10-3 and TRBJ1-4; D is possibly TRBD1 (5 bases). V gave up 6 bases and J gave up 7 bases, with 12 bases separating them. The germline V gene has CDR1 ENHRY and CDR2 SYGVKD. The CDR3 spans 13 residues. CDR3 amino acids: CAIRGGNLEKLFF. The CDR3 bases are TGTGCCATCAGGGGGGGGAATCTTGAAAAACTGTTTTTT.

The CDR3 protein is CASSQEIRHEQFF. In DNA, the CDR3 is TGTGCCAGCAGCCAAGAAATCAGGCATGAGCAGTTCTTC. V gene TRBV14 combines with J gene TRBJ2-1, with D uncertain. Trimming shortened V by 0 bases and J by 8 bases, and 8 bases separated the two germline ends. Per the germline V gene, CDR1 is SGHDN and CDR2 is FVKESK. The CDR3 is made up of 13 amino acids.

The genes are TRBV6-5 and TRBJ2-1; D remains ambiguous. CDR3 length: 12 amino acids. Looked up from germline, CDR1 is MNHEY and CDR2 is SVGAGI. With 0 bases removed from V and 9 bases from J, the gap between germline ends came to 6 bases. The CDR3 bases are TGTGCCAGCAGTTACTCGTTCTTTGAGCAGTTCTTC. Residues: CASSYSFFEQFF.

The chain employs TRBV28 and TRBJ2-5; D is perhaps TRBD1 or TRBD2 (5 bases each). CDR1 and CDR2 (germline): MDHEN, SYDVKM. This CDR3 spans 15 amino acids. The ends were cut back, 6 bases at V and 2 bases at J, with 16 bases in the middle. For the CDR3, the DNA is TGTGCCAGCAGAAGTTGGGGACGCAAACAAGAGACCCAGTACTTC. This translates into CASRSWGRKQETQYF.

CDR3 nucleotides: TGTGCCAGCAGCTTGGGTGCGTCCTACACCTTC. The encoded protein is CASSLGASYTF. The rearrangement joins TRBV5-5 to TRBJ1-2; D not certain. The CDR3 is 11 residues long. CDR1 and CDR2 (germline): SGHKS, YYEKEE (reference sequence). The V and J ends lost 0 bases and 10 bases respectively, with 7 bases between them.

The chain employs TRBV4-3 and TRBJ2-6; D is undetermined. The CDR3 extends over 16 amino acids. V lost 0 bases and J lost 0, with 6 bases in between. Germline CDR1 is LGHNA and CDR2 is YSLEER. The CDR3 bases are TGCGCCAGCAGCCAAGATAAGGGCTCTGGGGCCAACGTCCTGACTTTC. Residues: CASSQDKGSGANVLTF.

The CDR3 sequence: CASSLERGPRIGYTF. The CDR3 DNA reads TGTGCCAGCAGCTTGGAGCGGGGCCCCAGGATCGGCTACACCTTC. V and J are TRBV5-4 and TRBJ1-2; D is perhaps TRBD1 (5 bases). This CDR3 has 15 residues. The germline V gene encodes CDR1 SGHNT and CDR2 YYREEE (reference sequence). V lost 0 bases and J 8 bases, leaving 17 bases between the germline ends.

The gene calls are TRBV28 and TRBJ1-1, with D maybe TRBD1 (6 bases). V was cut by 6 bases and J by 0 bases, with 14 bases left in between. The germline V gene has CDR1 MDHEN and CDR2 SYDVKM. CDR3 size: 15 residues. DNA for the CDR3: TGTGCCAGCAGCATTAGACAGGCGTTGAACACTGAAGCTTTCTTT. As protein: CASSIRQALNTEAFF.

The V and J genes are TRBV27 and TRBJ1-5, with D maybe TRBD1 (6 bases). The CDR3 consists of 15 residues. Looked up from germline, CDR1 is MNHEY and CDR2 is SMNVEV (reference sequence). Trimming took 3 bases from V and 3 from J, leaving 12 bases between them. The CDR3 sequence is CASSLLGTNNQPQHF. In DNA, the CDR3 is TGTGCCAGCAGTTTGCTCGGGACAAACAATCAGCCCCAGCATTTT.

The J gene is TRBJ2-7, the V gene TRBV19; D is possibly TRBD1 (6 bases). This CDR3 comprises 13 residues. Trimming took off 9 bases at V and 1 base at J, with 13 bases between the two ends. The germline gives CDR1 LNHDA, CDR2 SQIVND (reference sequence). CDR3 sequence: CASPGHRSYEQYF. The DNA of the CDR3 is TGTGCCAGCCCGGGACACCGTTCCTACGAGCAGTACTTC.

CDR3 region: CASTTRYEQYV. The CDR3 DNA reads TGTGCCAGCACCACACGCTACGAGCAGTACGTC. This chain links TRBV21-1 with TRBJ2-7. TRBV21-1 is a documented pseudogene. CDR3 size: 11 residues.

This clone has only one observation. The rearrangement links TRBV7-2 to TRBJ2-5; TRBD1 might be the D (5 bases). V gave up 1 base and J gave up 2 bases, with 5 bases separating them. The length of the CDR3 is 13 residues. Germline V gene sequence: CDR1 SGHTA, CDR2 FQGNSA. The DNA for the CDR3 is TGTGCCAGCAGCTTAGAGGGGCAAGAGACCCAGTACTTC. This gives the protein CASSLEGQETQYF.

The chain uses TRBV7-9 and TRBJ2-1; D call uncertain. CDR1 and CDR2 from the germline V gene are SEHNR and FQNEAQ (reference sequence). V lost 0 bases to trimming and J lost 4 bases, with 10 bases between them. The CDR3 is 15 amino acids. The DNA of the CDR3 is TGTGCCAGCAGCTTAGCCCAGGCAGCTTACAATGAGCAGTTCTTC. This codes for CASSLAQAAYNEQFF.

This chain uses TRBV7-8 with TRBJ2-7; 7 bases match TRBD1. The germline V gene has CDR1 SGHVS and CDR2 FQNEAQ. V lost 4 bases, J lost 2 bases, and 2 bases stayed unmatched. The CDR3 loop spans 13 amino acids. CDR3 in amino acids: CASSSDRTYEQYV. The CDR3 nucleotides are TGTGCCAGCAGCTCGGACAGGACCTACGAGCAGTACGTC.

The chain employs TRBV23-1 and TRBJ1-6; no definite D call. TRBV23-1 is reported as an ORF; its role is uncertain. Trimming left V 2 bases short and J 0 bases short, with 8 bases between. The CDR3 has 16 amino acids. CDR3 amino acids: CASSQAQSSYNSPLHF. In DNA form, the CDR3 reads TGCGCCAGCAGTCAAGCCCAGAGCTCCTATAATTCACCCCTCCACTTT.